This T cell receptor beta chain is drawn from a study of T-cell memory formation after mild COVID-19. This CDR3 has 16 residues. J gave up 0 bases and V 5 bases, and 3 bases lay outside the gene matches. CDR1 and CDR2 (germline): SGDLS, YYNGEE. TCR alpha and TCR beta cDNA libraries carrying sample barcodes and UMIs came from 5'RACE with constant-segment primers. TCRdb re-derived calls from the 5' RACE reads in MiXCR, one entry per CDR3 protein. Among hundreds of thousands of distinct CDR3 sequences listed, 20% were seen once. The chain is built from TRBV9 and TRBJ2-2; 11 bases are shared with TRBD2. Input material: PBMCs or a T cell subset sorted from them (not recorded which). The TCR originated in an adult woman who had mild COVID-19 (a few samples of this study predate the infection). Cell type and time point are not known. As DNA, the CDR3 is TGTGCCAGCAGTTTAGCGGGAGGGCCGAACACCGGGGAGCTGTTTTTT. Encoded protein: CASSLAGGPNTGELFF.